These 21 T cell receptor beta chains share one sample of origin, sequenced in a study of blood T cell repertoires in COVID-19. Sequencing was performed with immunoSEQ multiplex PCR; in TCRdb, only in-frame clones are kept and a portion is missing. The data contain about 200,000 clones, roughly 80% of them singletons. Sequences were obtained from peripheral blood. These TCRs come from a human donor in a cohort sampled during active COVID-19.

This clone is a singleton in its sample. The gene calls are TRBV4-2 and TRBJ1-5; tentative D call: TRBD1 (6 bases). CDR3 length: 17 residues. Trimming took off 0 bases at V and 9 bases at J, with 21 bases between the two ends. Germline V gene sequence: CDR1 LGHNA, CDR2 YNFKEQ. CDR3 nucleotide sequence: TGTGCCAGCAGCCAAGATCAGGGGCAGGGACCCAAGACGCCCCAGCATTTT. Translating gives CASSQDQGQGPKTPQHF.

The chain employs TRBV2 and TRBJ2-3; TRBD2 agrees at 14 bases. Germline assignment: CDR1 SNHLY and CDR2 FYNNEI. The CDR3 has 16 residues. Trimming cost V 6 bases and J 7 bases; bases outside gene matches: 9. DNA of the CDR3: TGTGCCAGCAGGTCCGGACTAGCGGGAGGACTGAATACGCAGTATTTT. It specifies CASRSGLAGGLNTQYF. Drawing the rest from reference TRBV2 and TRBJ2-3, the complete variable domain is EPEVTQTPSHQVTQMGQEVILRCVPISNHLYFYWYRQILGQKVEFLVSFYNNEISEKSEIFDDQFSVERPDGSNFTLKIRSTKLEDSAMYFCASRSGLAGGLNTQYFGPGTRLTVL.

This clone was found once. The chain carries TRBV4-2 and TRBJ2-1; 11 nucleotides align to TRBD2. The CDR3 has 15 amino acids. Germline values: CDR1 LGHNA, CDR2 YNFKEQ. Trimming removed 1 base from V and 8 bases from J; junction bases left unmatched: 4. The CDR3 here is CASSQVTSGSYEQFF. The CDR3 nucleotides are TGTGCCAGCAGCCAAGTAACTAGCGGGAGCTATGAGCAGTTCTTC.

The V gene is TRBV5-4, the J gene TRBJ2-7; maybe TRBD2 (5 bases). The CDR3 totals 17 residues. V was pared by 4 bases and J by 0 bases, with 20 bases between. The germline gives CDR1 SGHNT, CDR2 YYREEE (reference sequence). As DNA, the CDR3 is TGTGCCAGCAGCCCGGGGTTCGGCAGGAGTTCCTCCTACGAGCAGTACTTC. This codes for CASSPGFGRSSSYEQYF.

This chain connects TRBV9 to TRBJ1-6; no definite D call. V was shortened by 3 bases and J by 7 bases, with 8 bases between the two germline ends. This CDR3 comprises 13 residues. Germline V gives CDR1 SGDLS, CDR2 YYNGEE. CDR3 residues: CASSERPNSPLHF. CDR3 coding DNA: TGTGCCAGCAGCGAGAGGCCCAATTCACCCCTCCACTTT.

The chain is built from TRBV3-1 (or the pseudogene TRBV3-2) and TRBJ2-7; tentatively, D is TRBD2 (6 bases). Germline CDR1 reads LGHDT; CDR2 reads YNNKEL (reference sequence). The length of the CDR3 is 15 residues. The V end was cut by 0 bases, the J end by 11 bases, with 20 bases between. The CDR3 sequence is CASSQEASGVGGEYF. The CDR3 DNA sequence: TGTGCCAGCAGCCAAGAGGCGTCCGGAGTGGGAGGAGAGTACTTC.

V is TRBV4-2 and J is TRBJ1-2, with 7 bases that match TRBD1. J was trimmed by 0 bases and V by 4 bases; bases with no gene match: 14. The CDR3 has 18 amino acids. The germline V gene has CDR1 LGHNA and CDR2 YNFKEQ. CDR3 sequence reads: CASSPHQQGPGTNYGYTF. Here the CDR3 DNA reads TGTGCCAGCAGCCCCCACCAACAGGGGCCGGGAACTAACTATGGCTACACCTTC.

This clone was seen a single time. This rearrangement joins TRBV5-6 to TRBJ2-7; possible D gene TRBD2, 5 bases. In germline, CDR1 is SGHDT, CDR2 YYEEEE. CDR3 length equals 14 residues. V was clipped by 4 bases and J by 1 base, with 12 bases between them. In DNA, the CDR3 is TGTGCCAGCAGCCATCGAACGGGGTCCTACGAGCAGTACTTC. Translated, it gives CASSHRTGSYEQYF.

This chain links TRBV15 with TRBJ1-5, with D possibly being TRBD1 (6 bases). Per the germline V gene, CDR1 is LNHNV and CDR2 is YYDKDF (reference sequence). This CDR3 has 15 amino acids. Trimming took 5 bases from V and 1 from J, leaving 12 bases between them. The CDR3 region is CATSLDRWSNQPQHF. The CDR3 DNA follows: TGTGCCACCAGCCTTGACAGGTGGAGCAATCAGCCCCAGCATTTT.

The genes are TRBV24-1 and TRBJ2-3; D is perhaps TRBD1 (5 bases). Germline V gene sequence: CDR1 KGHDR, CDR2 SFDVKD. CDR3 length equals 14 residues. Trimming removed 6 bases at V and 2 bases at J, with 11 bases between. The CDR3 region has the DNA TGTGCCACCAGTCCTCCCAGGGCCACAGATACGCAGTATTTT. It codes for CATSPPRATDTQYF.

The chain carries TRBV24-1 and TRBJ2-7, with 8 positions matching TRBD1. V shed 9 bases and J 3 bases; nucleotides not matched to a gene: 12. CDR3 size: 15 residues. Looked up from germline, CDR1 is KGHDR and CDR2 is SFDVKD. The CDR3 sequence: CATPGTGGTNYEQYF. For the CDR3, the DNA is TGTGCCACCCCGGGGACAGGAGGGACCAACTACGAGCAGTACTTC.

The CDR3 DNA is TGCGCCAGCAGCTTGCCCCGGACAGATCTAAACACTGAAGCTTTCTTT. This sequence encodes CASSLPRTDLNTEAFF. The rearrangement uses TRBV5-1 and TRBJ1-1; a weak D match, TRBD1 (6 bases). Trimming stripped 1 base from V and 2 bases from J, with 15 bases between. This CDR3 is 16 amino acids long. From germline, CDR1 is SGHRS and CDR2 YFSETQ.

J is TRBJ2-7 and V is TRBV6-2 or TRBV6-3, with 7 bases identical to TRBD2. CDR1 and CDR2 (germline): MNHEY, SVGEGT. Trimming took 5 bases from V and 4 from J; bases not matched to a gene: 8. This CDR3 comprises 14 residues. The CDR3 is CASSLQGGEYEQYF. CDR3 in DNA: TGTGCCAGCAGTCTCCAGGGAGGGGAATACGAGCAGTACTTC.

In this sample, this clone turned up once. The chain carries TRBV28 and TRBJ2-7, with TRBD1 matching 11 bases. Germline CDR1 reads MDHEN; CDR2 reads SYDVKM. The CDR3 has 16 amino acids. After removal of 1 base from V and 2 bases from J, the junction contained 4 bases not matched to a gene. CDR3 in DNA: TGTGCCAGCAGTTTATTCGGGACAGGGGGGACCTACGAGCAGTACTTC. Translating gives CASSLFGTGGTYEQYF. The full variable domain, in which reference TRBV28 and TRBJ2-7 provide the parts outside the CDR3, is DVKVTQSSRYLVKRTGEKVFLECVQDMDHENMFWYRQDPGLGLRLIYFSYDVKMKEKGDIPEGYSVSREKKERFSLILESASTNQTSMYLCASSLFGTGGTYEQYFGPGTRLTVT.

This chain joins TRBV6-5 and TRBJ2-7; 7 bases fit TRBD1. J was trimmed by 3 bases and V by 6 bases; bases with no gene match: 11. Germline V gene lookup returns CDR1 MNHEY and CDR2 SVGAGI. The CDR3 loop spans 15 amino acids. The CDR3 nucleotides read TGTGCCAGCAGCCTTGAGGGGACAGTTCACTACGAGCAGTACTTC. It encodes CASSLEGTVHYEQYF.

The chain carries TRBV4-3 and TRBJ1-2; D is unresolved. V lost 0 bases and J lost 2, with 4 bases in between. The CDR3 contains 13 residues. Germline V gene sequence: CDR1 LGHNA, CDR2 YSLEER. The CDR3 here is CASSQDRNYGYTF. Written as DNA, the CDR3 is TGCGCCAGCAGCCAAGACAGGAACTATGGCTACACCTTC.

V usage is TRBV29-1 and J usage is TRBJ1-2; 11 positions agree with TRBD1. Germline trimming cut 8 bases from V and 8 bases from J; bases unmatched to any gene: 7. The CDR3 covers 12 residues. The germline V gene has CDR1 SQVTM and CDR2 ANQGSEA. CDR3 nucleotide sequence: TGCAGCACCGGACAGGGGGCGGGGGGCTACACCTTC. Translation: CSTGQGAGGYTF.

The chain couples TRBV27 to TRBJ1-4; a possible D gene is TRBD1 (6 bases). The CDR3 is 16 residues long. Trimming removed 5 bases from V and 2 bases from J, with 15 bases in between. CDR1 MNHEY and CDR2 SMNVEV come from the germline V gene (reference sequence). As DNA, the CDR3 is TGTGCCAGCAGTAGTCGAAGTACAGGGACTAATGAAAAACTGTTTTTT. Protein product: CASSSRSTGTNEKLFF. Using reference TRBV27 and TRBJ1-4 for the parts outside the CDR3, the full variable domain is EAQVTQNPRYLITVTGKKLTVTCSQNMNHEYMSWYRQDPGLGLRQIYYSMNVEVTDKGDVPEGYKVSRKEKRNFPLILESPSPNQTSLYFCASSSRSTGTNEKLFFGSGTQLSVL.

The CDR3 here is CASSLIGTSPSTDTQYF. As DNA, the CDR3 is TGTGCCAGCAGCTTAATCGGGACTAGCCCTAGCACAGATACGCAGTATTTT. The V and J genes are TRBV7-3 and TRBJ2-3; 9 positions agree with TRBD2. Germline CDR1 SGHTA, CDR2 FQGTGA. V trimming: 1 base; J trimming: 0 bases; junction bases outside the gene matches: 5. The CDR3 runs 17 residues.

This chain uses TRBV5-1 with TRBJ2-1; 10 nucleotides agree with TRBD2. Unmatched junction bases numbered 1, after V lost 1 base and J lost 0 bases. This CDR3 spans 16 amino acids. Germline V lookup: CDR1 SGHRS, CDR2 YFSETQ. The CDR3 region has the DNA TGCGCCAGCAGCTTGAGGACTAGCGGCTCCTACAATGAGCAGTTCTTC. It yields the protein CASSLRTSGSYNEQFF.

The V gene is TRBV4-2, the J gene TRBJ2-7; 13 bases match TRBD2. V shed 6 bases and J 2 bases; nucleotides not matched to a gene: 4. CDR3 size: 15 residues. Germline V lookup: CDR1 LGHNA, CDR2 YNFKEQ. This CDR3 is CASRTGLAGAYEQYF. The CDR3 nucleotides read TGTGCCAGCAGGACAGGACTAGCGGGGGCCTACGAGCAGTACTTC.